Listed below are T cell receptor beta chains from one sample, sequenced in a study of early T cells in non-severe SARS-CoV-2 infection. In TCRdb, the 5' RACE reads were re-called with MiXCR into one record per CDR3 protein. This sample has about 33,000 distinct CDR3 sequences; about 5% occur once, and the top ten carry 13% to 15%. Sequenced sample: whole blood. The receptors originated from an adult who was a healthcare worker with PCR-confirmed SARS-CoV-2 infection or an uninfected control (not recorded which). Both conserved end residues are part of each CDR3. D genes are given only for firm matches. The listing skips clone size in some rows; elsewhere it reads once, few, many or a size class.

-	TRBJ2-1	TRBV5-1	-	TGCGCCAGCAGCGAATCGGGAAGCTCCTACAATGAGCAGTTCTTC	CASSESGSSYNEQFF
-	TRBJ2-1	TRBV5-1	-	TGCGCCAGCATGACGGGCGTCTCCTACAATGAGCAGTTCTTC	CASMTGVSYNEQFF
few	TRBJ2-2	TRBV19	TRBD1	TGTGCCAGTAGTATCCCCACGCCGGGACAGGGCTTTACCGGGGAGCTGTTTTTT	CASSIPTPGQGFTGELFF
many	TRBJ1-1	TRBV7-2	-	TGTGCCAGCAGCTTAGGTCCTATGAACACTGAAGCTTTCTTT	CASSLGPMNTEAFF
many	TRBJ2-7	TRBV5-1	-	TGCGCCAGCAGCTTTTCCCCCGGCTACGAGCAGTACTTC	CASSFSPGYEQYF
many	TRBJ1-1	TRBV5-1	-	TGCGCCAGCAGCTTACGAACCGCCGATGAAGCTTTCTTT	CASSLRTADEAFF
many	TRBJ1-5	TRBV4-1	TRBD1	TGCGCCAGCAGGGGACAGGCAGCAGATCAGCCCCAGCATTTT	CASRGQAADQPQHF
few	TRBJ1-2	TRBV7-6	TRBD1	TGTGCCAGCAGCTTAGAGGGGGCCGGCTACACCTTC	CASSLEGAGYTF
many	TRBJ2-2	TRBV7-6	-	TGTGCCAGCAGCTTAGCCCAGGGATCGAACACCGGGGAGCTGTTTTTT	CASSLAQGSNTGELFF
many	TRBJ2-1	TRBV11-2	-	TGTGCCAGCAGCTTATTCAGCGACAATGAGCAGTTCTTC	CASSLFSDNEQFF
-	TRBJ1-2	TRBV28	TRBD1	TGTGCCAGCAGTTTCGTACCTACAGGGGCCTATGGCTACACCTTC	CASSFVPTGAYGYTF
-	TRBJ2-7	TRBV28	-	TGTGCCAGCAGTTTTGGGTCCTACGAGCAGTACTTC	CASSFGSYEQYF
-	TRBJ2-1	TRBV5-1	-	TGCGCCAGCTACGACTCCTACAATGAGCAGTTCTTC	CASYDSYNEQFF
many	TRBJ1-2	TRBV29-1	-	TGCAGCGTTGCCCAGATGGCCACCGGAGATGGCTACACCTTC	CSVAQMATGDGYTF
many	TRBJ1-5	TRBV6-2/TRBV6-3	TRBD1	TGTGCCAGCAGTTCCTTGCCCGGACAGGGACAGCCCCAGCATTTT	CASSSLPGQGQPQHF
few	TRBJ1-1	TRBV28	-	TGTGCCAGCCGGACGGGGCAGAACACTGAAGCTTTCTTT	CASRTGQNTEAFF
many	TRBJ1-6	TRBV7-3	TRBD1	TGTGCCAGCAGTAGGGACAGCATGAATTCACCCCTCCACTTT	CASSRDSMNSPLHF